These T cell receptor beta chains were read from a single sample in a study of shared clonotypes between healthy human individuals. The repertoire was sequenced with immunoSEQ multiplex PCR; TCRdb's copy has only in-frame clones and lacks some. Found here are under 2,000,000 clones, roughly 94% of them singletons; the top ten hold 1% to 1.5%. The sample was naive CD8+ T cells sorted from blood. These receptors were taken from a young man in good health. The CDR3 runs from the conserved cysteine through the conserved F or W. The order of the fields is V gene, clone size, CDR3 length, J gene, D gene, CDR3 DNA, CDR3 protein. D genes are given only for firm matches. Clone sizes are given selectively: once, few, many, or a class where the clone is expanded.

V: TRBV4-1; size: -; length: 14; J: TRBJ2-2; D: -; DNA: TGCGCCAGCAGCCTGGGACTTCACACCGGGGAGCTGTTTTTT; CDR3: CASSLGLHTGELFF
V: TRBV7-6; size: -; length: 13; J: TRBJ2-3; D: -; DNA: TGTGCCAGCAGCTTAGCAAGCACAGATACGCAGTATTTT; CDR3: CASSLASTDTQYF
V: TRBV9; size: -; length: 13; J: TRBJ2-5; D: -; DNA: TGTGCCAGCAGCCCCATGTTCGGGGAGACCCAGTACTTC; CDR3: CASSPMFGETQYF
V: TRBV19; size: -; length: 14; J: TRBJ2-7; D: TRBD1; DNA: TGTGCCAGTAGCGACGGGACAGGGGTCCACGAGCAGTACTTC; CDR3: CASSDGTGVHEQYF
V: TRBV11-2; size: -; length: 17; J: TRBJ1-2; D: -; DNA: TGTGCCAGCAGCTTACCCCAGGGCCGAGATATTTATGGCGGCTACACCTTC; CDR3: CASSLPQGRDIYGGYTF
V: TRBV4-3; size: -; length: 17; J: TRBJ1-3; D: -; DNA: TGCGCCAGCAGCCAAGATCGCGGACAAAGCTCTGGAAACACCATATATTTT; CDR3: CASSQDRGQSSGNTIYF
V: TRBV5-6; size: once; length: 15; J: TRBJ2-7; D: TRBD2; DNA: TGTGCCAGCAGTTCCGGGACTAGCGGGAGTTACGAGCAGTACTTC; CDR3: CASSSGTSGSYEQYF
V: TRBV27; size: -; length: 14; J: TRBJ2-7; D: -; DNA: TGTGCCAGCTCTCCAACAGATTTACTCTACGAGCAGTACTTC; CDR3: CASSPTDLLYEQYF
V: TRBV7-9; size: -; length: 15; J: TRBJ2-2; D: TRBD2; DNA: TGTGCCAGCAGCCCTAGCGGGGGGAACACCGGGGAGCTGTTTTTT; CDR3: CASSPSGGNTGELFF
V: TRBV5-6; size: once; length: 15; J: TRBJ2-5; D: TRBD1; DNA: TGTGCCAGCAGCGGTTGGGACAGGATGCGAGAGACCCAGTACTTC; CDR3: CASSGWDRMRETQYF
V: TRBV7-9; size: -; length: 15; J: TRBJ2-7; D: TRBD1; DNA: TGTGCCAGCAGCTTAGCACAGGGGGTAGGTTACGAGCAGTACTTC; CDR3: CASSLAQGVGYEQYF
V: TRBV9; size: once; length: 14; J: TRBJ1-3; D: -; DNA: TGTGCCAGCAGCTCCGGCCCCTCTGGAAACACCATATATTTT; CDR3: CASSSGPSGNTIYF
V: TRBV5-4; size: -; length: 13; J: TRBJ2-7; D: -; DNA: TGTGCCAGCAGCTTTGGGCAGACCTACGAGCAGTACTTC; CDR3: CASSFGQTYEQYF
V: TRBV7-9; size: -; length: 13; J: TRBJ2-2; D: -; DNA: TGTGCTAGCAGCTCCTCCAGAACCGGGGAGCTGTTTTTT; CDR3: CASSSSRTGELFF
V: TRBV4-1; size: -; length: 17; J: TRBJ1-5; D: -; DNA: TGCGCCAGCAGCCAAGATCAGTGGGTGGGCAGCCCAGGGCCCCAGCATTTT; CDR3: CASSQDQWVGSPGPQHF
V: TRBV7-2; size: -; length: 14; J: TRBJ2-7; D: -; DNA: TGTGCCAGCAGCTTCGGGCTGCCTCCGGCCGAGCAGTACTTC; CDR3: CASSFGLPPAEQYF
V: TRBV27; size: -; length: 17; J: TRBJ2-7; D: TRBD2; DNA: TGTGCCAGCAGTTCCCAAACTAGCGGGCTACGAGATGGGGAGCAGTACTTC; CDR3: CASSSQTSGLRDGEQYF
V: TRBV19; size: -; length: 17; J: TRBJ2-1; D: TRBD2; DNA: TGTGCCAGTAGTATAGGATTAGCGGGAGGGCCCTACAATGAGCAGTTCTTC; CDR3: CASSIGLAGGPYNEQFF
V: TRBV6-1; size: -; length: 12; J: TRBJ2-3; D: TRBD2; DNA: TGTGCCAGCAGTGAAACCGGGGGGAGGCAGTATTTT; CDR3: CASSETGGRQYF
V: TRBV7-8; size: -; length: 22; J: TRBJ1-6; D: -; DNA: TGTGCCAGCAGCTTAGAAACAGACCACTCTAGCCCCCTTGGGGATATCTATTCACCCCTCCACTTT; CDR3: CASSLETDHSSPLGDIYSPLHF
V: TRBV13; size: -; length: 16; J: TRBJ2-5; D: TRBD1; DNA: TGTGCCAGCAGCAAAACGGGACAGGGGTTCTCAGAGACCCAGTACTTC; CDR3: CASSKTGQGFSETQYF
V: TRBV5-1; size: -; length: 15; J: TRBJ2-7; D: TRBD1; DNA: TGCGCCAGCAGCCTAACCCGGGACAGGGGGCGCGAGCAGTACTTC; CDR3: CASSLTRDRGREQYF
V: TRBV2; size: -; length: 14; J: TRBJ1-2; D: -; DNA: TGTGCCAGTTGTACGAAAGGGAACGCCTATGGCTACACCTTC; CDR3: CASCTKGNAYGYTF
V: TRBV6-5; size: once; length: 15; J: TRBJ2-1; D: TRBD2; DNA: TGTGCCAGCAGTTGGGGACTAGCTTCATACTCAGAGCAGTTCTTC; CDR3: CASSWGLASYSEQFF
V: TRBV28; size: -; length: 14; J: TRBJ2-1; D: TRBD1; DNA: TGTGCCAGCAGTTTAGAGACAGGGGGGGGTGAGCAGTTCTTC; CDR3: CASSLETGGGEQFF
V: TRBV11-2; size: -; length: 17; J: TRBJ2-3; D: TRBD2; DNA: TGTGCCAGCAGCTTAGTAGGTAGCGGGGGGGCTAAAGATACGCAGTATTTT; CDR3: CASSLVGSGGAKDTQYF
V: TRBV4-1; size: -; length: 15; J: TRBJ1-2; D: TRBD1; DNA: TGCGCCAGCAGCCAAGATCAGGGGGACCTCTATGGCTACACCTTC; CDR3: CASSQDQGDLYGYTF
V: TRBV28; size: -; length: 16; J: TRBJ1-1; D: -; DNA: TGTGCCAGCAGTCCGATCACAGGGAAACGATGGAGTGAAGCTTTCTTT; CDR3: CASSPITGKRWSEAFF
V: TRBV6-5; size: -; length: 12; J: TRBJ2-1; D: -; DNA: TGTGCCAATGGGGACCCATACAATGAGCAGTTCTTC; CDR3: CANGDPYNEQFF
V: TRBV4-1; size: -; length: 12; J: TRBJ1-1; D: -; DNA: TGCGCCAGCAGCCGGAACAGCAATGAAGCTTTCTTT; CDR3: CASSRNSNEAFF
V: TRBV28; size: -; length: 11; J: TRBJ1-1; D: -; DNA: TGTGCCAGCAGCCCTAGCACTGAAGCTTTCTTT; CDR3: CASSPSTEAFF
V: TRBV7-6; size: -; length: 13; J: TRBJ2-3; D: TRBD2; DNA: TGTGCCAGTAGCGGGGGGAACACAGATACGCAGTATTTT; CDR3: CASSGGNTDTQYF
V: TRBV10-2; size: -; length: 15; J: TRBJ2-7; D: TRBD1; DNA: TGCGCCAGCAGTGAGCCACAGGGGTTAAGGAGCGAGCAGTACTTC; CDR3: CASSEPQGLRSEQYF
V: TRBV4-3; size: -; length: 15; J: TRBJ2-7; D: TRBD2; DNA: TGCGCCAGCAGCCAGGGGACTAGCGGGGCCTACGAGCAGTACTTC; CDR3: CASSQGTSGAYEQYF
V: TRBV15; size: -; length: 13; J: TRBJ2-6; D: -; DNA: TGTGCCACCAGGGGGCCTGGGGCCAACGTCCTGACTTTC; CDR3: CATRGPGANVLTF
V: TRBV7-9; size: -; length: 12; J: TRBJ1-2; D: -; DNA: TGTGCCAGCAGGAGGGGGGCCGATGGCTACACCTTC; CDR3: CASRRGADGYTF
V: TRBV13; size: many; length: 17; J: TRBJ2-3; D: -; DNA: TGTGCCAGCAGCTTAGGGAATGAACTGGGGGCTGAAGATACGCAGTATTTT; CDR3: CASSLGNELGAEDTQYF
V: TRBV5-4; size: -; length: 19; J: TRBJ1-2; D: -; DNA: TGTGCCAGCAGCTTGTACCCCCCGGACATCGAAGTTGTGCCCTATGGCTACACCTTC; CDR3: CASSLYPPDIEVVPYGYTF
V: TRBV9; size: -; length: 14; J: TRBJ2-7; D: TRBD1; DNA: TGTGCCAGCAGCGTAGGGGTCCAGGGGGTCGAGCAGTACTTC; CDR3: CASSVGVQGVEQYF
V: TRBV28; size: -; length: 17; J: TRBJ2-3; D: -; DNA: TGTGCCAGCAGTTTAGAGAGGGGCCAGGCCAGCACAGATACGCAGTATTTT; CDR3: CASSLERGQASTDTQYF
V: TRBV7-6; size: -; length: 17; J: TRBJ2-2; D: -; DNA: TGTGCCAGCAGCCCCCCGCCCGGGACACGGAACACCGGGGAGCTGTTTTTT; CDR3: CASSPPPGTRNTGELFF
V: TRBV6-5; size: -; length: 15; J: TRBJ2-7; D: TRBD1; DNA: TGTGCCAGCAGCTCTACCCAGGGGGTCCCCTACGAGCAGTACTTC; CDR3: CASSSTQGVPYEQYF
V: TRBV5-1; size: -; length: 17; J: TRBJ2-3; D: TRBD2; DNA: TGCGCCAGCAGCTTGGGTCAACTAGCGGGGCTCACAGATACGCAGTATTTT; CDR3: CASSLGQLAGLTDTQYF
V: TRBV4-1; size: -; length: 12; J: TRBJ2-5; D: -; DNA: TGCGCCAGCAGCCCACAGAAAGAGACCCAGTACTTC; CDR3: CASSPQKETQYF
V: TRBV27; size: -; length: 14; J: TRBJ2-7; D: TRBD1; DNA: TGTGCCAGCAGTCCTGGGACAGGGTCCGCCGAGCAGTACTTC; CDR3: CASSPGTGSAEQYF
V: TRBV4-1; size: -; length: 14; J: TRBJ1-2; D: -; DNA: TGCGCCAGCAGCCAAGCCCACAGTAACTATGGCTACACCTTC; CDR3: CASSQAHSNYGYTF